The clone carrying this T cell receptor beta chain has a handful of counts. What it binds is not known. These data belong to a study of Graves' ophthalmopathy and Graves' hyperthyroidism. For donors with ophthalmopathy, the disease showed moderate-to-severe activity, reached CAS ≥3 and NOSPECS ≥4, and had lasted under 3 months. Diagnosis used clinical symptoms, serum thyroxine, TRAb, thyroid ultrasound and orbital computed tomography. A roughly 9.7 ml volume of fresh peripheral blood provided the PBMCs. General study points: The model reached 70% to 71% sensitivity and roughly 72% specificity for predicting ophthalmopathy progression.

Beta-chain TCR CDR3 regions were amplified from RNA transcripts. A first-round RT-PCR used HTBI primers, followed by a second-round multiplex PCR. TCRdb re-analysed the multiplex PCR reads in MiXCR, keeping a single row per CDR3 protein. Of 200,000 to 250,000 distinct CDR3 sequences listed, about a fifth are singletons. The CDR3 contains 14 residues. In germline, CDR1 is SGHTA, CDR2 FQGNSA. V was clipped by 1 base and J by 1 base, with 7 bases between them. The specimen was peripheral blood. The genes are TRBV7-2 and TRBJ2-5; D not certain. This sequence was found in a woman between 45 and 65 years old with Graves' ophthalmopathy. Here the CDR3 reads CASSLGRIQETQYF. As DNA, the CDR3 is TGTGCCAGCAGCTTAGGACGGATCCAAGAGACCCAGTACTTC. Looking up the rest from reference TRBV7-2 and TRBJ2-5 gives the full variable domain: GAGVSQSPSNKVTEKGKDVELRCDPISGHTALYWYRQSLGQGLEFLIYFQGNSAPDKSGLPSDRFSAERTGGSVSTLTIQRTQQEDSAVYLCASSLGRIQETQYFGPGTRLLVL.